Reported below is one T cell receptor beta chain. Its antigen is not identified. Trimming left V 4 bases short and J 4 bases short, with 17 bases between. This CDR3 spans 15 amino acids. Patients had residual fresh-frozen tumor tissue and more than two years of survival data. Before vaccination, two weeks after the third vaccination, and at progression, PBMC were collected. Up to about 2 ug genomic DNA was used for TCRB CDR3 amplification. TCRdb's table, derived via immunoSEQ multiplex PCR, lists solely in-frame clones and lacks some. The table lists about 38,000 clones, approximately 82% of them singletons, with 7.8% in the top ten. These data come from a study of glioma-infiltrating T cells after dendritic cell vaccination. Study observations and caveats: Higher TCR clonality did not directly relate to longer survival.

This TCR derives from a human donor with glioblastoma. The chain is built from TRBV23-1 and TRBJ2-7; D perhaps matches TRBD2 (5 bases). TRBV23-1 is noted as an ORF with a role that remains uncertain. The source material was blood, sampled before dendritic cell vaccination. CDR3 region: CASSPGFGVFYEQYF. Written as DNA, the CDR3 is TGCGCCAGCAGTCCCGGGTTCGGGGTATTTTACGAGCAGTACTTC.